This T cell receptor beta chain was profiled in a study of shared clonotypes between healthy human individuals. Whole-study results and caveats: The authors sampled blood alone, and tissue repertoires likely differ.

As to this clone: Its antigen is as yet unknown.

CD8 cells classed as naive were CD45RO-negative and positively selected for CCR7, excluding terminally differentiated effector memory CD45RA+ cells. Healthy HIV-negative adults with no recent acute infections or vaccinations were recruited as donors. The CDR3 length is 16 residues. Trimming at V came to 4 bases and at J to 2 bases, leaving 9 bases not matched to a gene. CDR1 and CDR2 from the germline V gene are SGHAT and FQDESV (reference sequence). The data were produced by immunoSEQ multiplex PCR, yet TCRdb's version contains in-frame clones alone and is incomplete. Seen here are around 560,000 clones, roughly 95% observed once, and the top ten hold approximately 0.12%.

This rearrangement joins TRBV11-1 to TRBJ2-3; 7 bases map to TRBD1. This clonotype originated in a woman in her 30s in good health. Sample: naive CD8+ T cells sorted from blood. The CDR3 nucleotides read TGTGCCAGCAGCTGGGCGACAGGGAGAGACACAGATACGCAGTATTTT. As protein: CASSWATGRDTDTQYF.